The sequence of this T cell receptor (beta chain) was determined in a study of T cell responses to AZD1222 COVID-19 vaccine. The germline V and J ends were trimmed by 1 base and 3 bases, with 6 bases remaining between them. The CDR3 is made up of 13 amino acids. Germline V gene lookup returns CDR1 SGHDN and CDR2 FVKESK. The data were produced by immunoSEQ multiplex PCR, yet TCRdb's version contains in-frame clones alone and is incomplete. Of about 140,000 clones listed, 80% to 95% are singletons. On this clone itself: Its antigen is undetermined.

Whole-study results and caveats: Following two doses of AZD1222, Spike-specific TCR breadth and depth rose. Without day 14 samples, only post-peak T cell repertoires were studied. Donor demographics were predominantly white British with a female majority; clonal diversity may be underestimated.

V is TRBV14 and J is TRBJ1-2; D unclear. The TCR comes from an adult in good health. The specimen was peripheral blood, collected on day 0 of AZD1222 vaccination. Here the CDR3 DNA reads TGTGCCAGCAGCCAAGCTCCTCACTATGGCTACACCTTC. It codes for CASSQAPHYGYTF.